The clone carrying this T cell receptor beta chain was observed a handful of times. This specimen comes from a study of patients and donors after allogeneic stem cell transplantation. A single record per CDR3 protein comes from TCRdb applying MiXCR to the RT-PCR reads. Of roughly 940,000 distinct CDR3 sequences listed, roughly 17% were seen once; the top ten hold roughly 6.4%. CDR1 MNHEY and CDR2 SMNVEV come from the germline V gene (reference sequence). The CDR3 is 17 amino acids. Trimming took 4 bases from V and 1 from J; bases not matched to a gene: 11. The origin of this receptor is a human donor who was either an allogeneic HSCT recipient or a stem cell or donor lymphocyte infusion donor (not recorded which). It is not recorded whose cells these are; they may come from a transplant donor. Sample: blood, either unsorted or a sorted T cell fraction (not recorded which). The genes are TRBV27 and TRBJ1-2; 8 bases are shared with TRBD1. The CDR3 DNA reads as TGTGCCAGCAGTTCCCCCCGGGACAGGCATTTTAACTATGGCTACACCTTC. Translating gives CASSSPRDRHFNYGYTF.